This passage covers 10 T cell receptor beta chains from one sample sequenced in a study of cytomegalovirus exposure and HLA in healthy donors. The PCR used 60 Vbeta and 13 Jbeta primers. Libraries were prepared by immunoSEQ multiplex PCR; TCRdb keeps only in-frame clonotypes and omits some of them. The repertoire holds approximately 100,000 clones, with 60% to 85% as singletons. Specimen: PBMCs. The receptors originated from a female donor in good health and CMV-seronegative.

The rearrangement uses TRBV7-9 and TRBJ2-1; 7 bases fit TRBD2. Unmatched junction bases numbered 20, after V lost 5 bases and J lost 13 bases. Germline lookup yields CDR1 SEHNR and CDR2 FQNEAQ (reference sequence). This CDR3 is 16 amino acids long. The CDR3 region has the DNA TGTGCCAGCAGCGCGGGGGAGGCCTCCGCCCGGGGAACCCAGTTCTTC. Translated: CASSAGEASARGTQFF.

The V call is TRBV4-2, the J call TRBJ1-1; tentative D call: TRBD1 (5 bases). Trimming cost V 0 bases and J 4 bases, with 12 bases left between them. CDR1 LGHNA and CDR2 YNFKEQ come from the germline V gene. The CDR3 totals 15 residues. CDR3 loop: CASSQEGGTGTEAFF. The CDR3 DNA reads TGTGCCAGCAGCCAAGAGGGGGGTACCGGCACTGAAGCTTTCTTT.

V gene TRBV7-9 combines with J gene TRBJ2-1, with TRBD2 matching 16 bases. The CDR3 spans 18 residues. Per the germline V gene, CDR1 is SEHNR and CDR2 is FQNEAQ (reference sequence). Trimming removed 5 bases from V and 6 bases from J; junction bases left unmatched: 10. The CDR3 DNA is TGTGCCAGCAGCCCCCCGGGACTAGCGGGGGGGAGGGGCAATGAGCAGTTCTTC. It is translated as CASSPPGLAGGRGNEQFF.

This clone showed up just a few times. The rearrangement uses TRBV5-5 and TRBJ2-7, with 8 bases identical to TRBD2. The germline V gene encodes CDR1 SGHKS and CDR2 YYEKEE (reference sequence). The CDR3 is 16 amino acids. V lost 1 base to trimming and J lost 1 base; unmatched junction nucleotides: 7. The CDR3 loop is CASSLRGGQQSYEQYF. Written as DNA, the CDR3 is TGTGCCAGCAGCTTGCGGGGGGGCCAACAGTCCTACGAGCAGTACTTC.

This rearrangement joins TRBV6-5 to TRBJ2-7; D possibly corresponds to TRBD2 (6 bases). Germline V gene data show CDR1 as MNHEY and CDR2 as SVGAGI. This CDR3 has 15 amino acids. V gave up 2 bases and J gave up 3 bases, with 14 bases separating them. CDR3 protein: CASSYGRRGGYEQYF. The CDR3 region has the DNA TGTGCCAGCAGTTACGGCAGGAGGGGAGGCTACGAGCAGTACTTC.

The V and J genes are TRBV19 and TRBJ1-1, with D uncertain. CDR3 length: 16 amino acids. V was cut by 1 base and J by 1 base, with 13 bases left in between. Germline V gene data show CDR1 as LNHDA and CDR2 as SQIVND (reference sequence). This CDR3 reads CASSIGRRQSNTEAFF. CDR3 bases: TGTGCCAGTAGTATAGGGAGGAGGCAATCGAACACTGAAGCTTTCTTT.

The CDR3 loop is CAWSGGRRTETQYF. In nucleotides, the CDR3 is TGTGCCTGGAGTGGGGGGCGAAGGACGGAGACCCAGTACTTC. The chain is built from TRBV30 and TRBJ2-5, with a tentative D call TRBD1 (6 bases). The CDR3 spans 14 residues. The germline V gene encodes CDR1 GTSNPN and CDR2 SVGIG (reference sequence). V was cut by 1 base and J by 5 bases, with 14 bases left in between.

The chain employs TRBV7-6 and TRBJ2-3, with a tentative D call TRBD2 (5 bases). V was cut by 2 bases and J by 6 bases, with 15 bases left in between. CDR1 is SGHVS and CDR2 is FNYEAQ in the germline V gene. This CDR3 is built from 15 residues. CDR3: CASSLRLSGGDTQYF. CDR3 sequence (DNA): TGTGCCAGCAGCTTAAGGTTAAGCGGCGGCGATACGCAGTATTTT.

V and J are TRBV10-3 and TRBJ2-3; D possibly corresponds to TRBD2 (5 bases). V lost 0 bases, J lost 4 bases, and 11 bases lay in between. Germline assignment: CDR1 ENHRY and CDR2 SYGVKD. This CDR3 is built from 15 residues. The CDR3 loop is CAISESTGLADTQYF. CDR3 sequence (DNA): TGTGCCATCAGTGAGTCTACGGGGTTGGCAGATACGCAGTATTTT.

The V call is TRBV19, the J call TRBJ1-2; D is possibly TRBD1 (5 bases). Germline CDR1 is LNHDA and CDR2 is SQIVND (reference sequence). Trimming cost V 4 bases and J 10 bases, with 16 bases left between them. The CDR3 sequence is 13 residues long. CDR3 residues: CASSSGDSQFYTF. CDR3 in DNA: TGTGCCAGTAGTAGTGGCGACAGCCAATTCTACACCTTC.